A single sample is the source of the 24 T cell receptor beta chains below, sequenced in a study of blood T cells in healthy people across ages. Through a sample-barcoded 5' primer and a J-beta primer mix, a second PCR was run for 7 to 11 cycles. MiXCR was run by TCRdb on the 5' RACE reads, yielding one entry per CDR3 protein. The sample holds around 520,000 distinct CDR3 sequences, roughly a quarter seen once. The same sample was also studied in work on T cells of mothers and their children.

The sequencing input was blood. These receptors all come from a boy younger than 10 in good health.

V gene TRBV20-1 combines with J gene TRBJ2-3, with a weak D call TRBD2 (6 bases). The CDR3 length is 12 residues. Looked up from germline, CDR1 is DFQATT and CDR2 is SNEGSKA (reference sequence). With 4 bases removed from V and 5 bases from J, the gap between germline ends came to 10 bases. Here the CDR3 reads CSAKVGGDTQYF. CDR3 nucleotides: TGCAGTGCTAAGGTGGGGGGAGATACGCAGTATTTT.

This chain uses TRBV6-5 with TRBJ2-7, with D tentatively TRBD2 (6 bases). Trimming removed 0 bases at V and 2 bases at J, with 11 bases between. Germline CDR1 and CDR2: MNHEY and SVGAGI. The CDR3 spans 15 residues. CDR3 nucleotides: TGTGCCAGCAGTTACTCGGCGGGGCGAGCCTACGAGCAGTACTTC. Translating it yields CASSYSAGRAYEQYF.

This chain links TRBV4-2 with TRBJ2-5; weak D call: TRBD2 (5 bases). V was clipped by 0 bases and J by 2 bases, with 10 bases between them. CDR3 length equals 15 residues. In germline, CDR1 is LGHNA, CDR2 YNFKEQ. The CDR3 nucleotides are TGTGCCAGCAGCCAAGATCGGACTTCTCAAGAGACCCAGTACTTC. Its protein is CASSQDRTSQETQYF.

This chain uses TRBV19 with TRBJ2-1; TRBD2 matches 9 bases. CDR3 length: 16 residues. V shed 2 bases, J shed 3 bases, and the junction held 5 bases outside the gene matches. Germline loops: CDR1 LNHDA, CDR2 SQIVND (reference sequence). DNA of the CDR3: TGTGCCAGTAGTATAAGTAGCGGGGGCAGCTACAATGAGCAGTTCTTC. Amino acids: CASSISSGGSYNEQFF.

The CDR3 protein is CASSLGGTDHEQFF. The DNA of the CDR3 is TGTGCCAGCAGCTTAGGAGGGACCGACCATGAGCAGTTCTTC. The chain joins TRBV7-9 to TRBJ2-1; either TRBD1 or TRBD2 may fit D (5 bases each). The CDR3 covers 14 residues. Germline CDR1 SEHNR, CDR2 FQNEAQ (reference sequence). Deletions cut 1 base from V and 8 bases from J, with 12 bases between.

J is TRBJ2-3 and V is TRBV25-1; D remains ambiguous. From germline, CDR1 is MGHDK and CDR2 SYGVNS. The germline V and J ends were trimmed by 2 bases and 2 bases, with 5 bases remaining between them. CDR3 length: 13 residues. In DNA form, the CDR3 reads TGTGCCAGCAGTGAACCGGTCACAGATACGCAGTATTTT. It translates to CASSEPVTDTQYF.

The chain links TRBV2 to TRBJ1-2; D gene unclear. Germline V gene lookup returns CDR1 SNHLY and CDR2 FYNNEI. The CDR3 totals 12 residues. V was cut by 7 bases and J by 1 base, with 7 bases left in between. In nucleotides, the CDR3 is TGTGCCAGCAAGACGGATAACTATGGCTACACCTTC. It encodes CASKTDNYGYTF.

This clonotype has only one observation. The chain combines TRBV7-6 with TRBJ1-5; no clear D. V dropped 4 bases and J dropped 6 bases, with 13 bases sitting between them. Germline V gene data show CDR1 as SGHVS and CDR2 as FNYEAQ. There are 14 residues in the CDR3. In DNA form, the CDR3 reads TGTGCCAGCAGCTCCCCGGGCGTAAGTCAGCCCCAGCATTTT. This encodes CASSSPGVSQPQHF.

The CDR3 region has the DNA TGTGCCAGCAGCTTAGGGTCAGACTTCAATGAGCAGTTCTTC. Amino acids: CASSLGSDFNEQFF. V and J are TRBV7-9 and TRBJ2-5; no firm D call. The DNA end lines up better with TRBJ2-1; the J call may be wrong. Germline V gene lookup returns CDR1 SEHNR and CDR2 FQNEAQ (reference sequence). The CDR3 consists of 14 residues.

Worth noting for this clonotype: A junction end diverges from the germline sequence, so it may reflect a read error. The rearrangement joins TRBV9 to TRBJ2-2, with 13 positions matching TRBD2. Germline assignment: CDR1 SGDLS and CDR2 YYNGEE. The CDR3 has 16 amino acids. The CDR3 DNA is TGTACCAGCAGCGGCGGACTAGCGGGAGTATTCGGGGAGCTGTTTTTT. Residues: CTSSGGLAGVFGELFF.

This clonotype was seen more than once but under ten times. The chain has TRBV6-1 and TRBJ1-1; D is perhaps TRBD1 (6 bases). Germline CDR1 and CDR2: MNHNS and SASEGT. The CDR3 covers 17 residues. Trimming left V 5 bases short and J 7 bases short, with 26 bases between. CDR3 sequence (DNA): TGTGCCAGCAGTAGGGGGGTGCGGGGGCGCCTTTCCATTGAAGCTTTCTTT. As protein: CASSRGVRGRLSIEAFF.

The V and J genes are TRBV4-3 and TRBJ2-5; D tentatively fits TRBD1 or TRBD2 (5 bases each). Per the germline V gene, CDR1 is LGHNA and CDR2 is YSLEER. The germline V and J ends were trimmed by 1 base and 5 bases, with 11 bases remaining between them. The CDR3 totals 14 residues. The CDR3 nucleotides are TGCGCCAGCAGCCAAGGCCTGGGGGAGGAGACCCAGTACTTC. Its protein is CASSQGLGEETQYF.

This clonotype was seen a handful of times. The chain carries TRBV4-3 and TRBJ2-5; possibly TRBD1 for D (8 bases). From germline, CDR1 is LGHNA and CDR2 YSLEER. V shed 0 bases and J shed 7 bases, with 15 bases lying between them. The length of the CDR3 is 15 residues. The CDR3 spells CASSQDPNRGGTQYF. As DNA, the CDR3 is TGCGCCAGCAGCCAAGATCCGAACAGGGGGGGGACCCAGTACTTC.

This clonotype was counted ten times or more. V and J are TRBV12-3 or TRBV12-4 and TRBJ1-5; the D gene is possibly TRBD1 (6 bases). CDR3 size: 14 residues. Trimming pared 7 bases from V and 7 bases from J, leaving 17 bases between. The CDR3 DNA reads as TGTGCCAGCACCCCCGGACAGCTGGAGCAGCCCCAGCATTTT. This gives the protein CASTPGQLEQPQHF.

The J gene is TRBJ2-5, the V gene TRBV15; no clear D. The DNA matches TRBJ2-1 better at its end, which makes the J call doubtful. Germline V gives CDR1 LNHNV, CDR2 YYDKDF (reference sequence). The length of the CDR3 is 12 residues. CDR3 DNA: TGTGCCACCAGCAGAGATCGACCCAAGCAGTTCTTC. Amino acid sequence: CATSRDRPKQFF.

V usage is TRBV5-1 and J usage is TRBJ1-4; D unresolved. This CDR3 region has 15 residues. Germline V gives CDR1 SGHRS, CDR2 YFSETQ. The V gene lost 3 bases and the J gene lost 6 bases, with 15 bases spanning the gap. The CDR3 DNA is TGCGCCAGCAGCTCGGTCGGTGGGCAGGATGAAAAACTGTTTTTT. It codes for CASSSVGGQDEKLFF. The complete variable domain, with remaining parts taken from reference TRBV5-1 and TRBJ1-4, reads KAGVTQTPRYLIKTRGQQVTLSCSPISGHRSVSWYQQTPGQGLQFLFEYFSETQRNKGNFPGRFSGRQFSNSRSEMNVSTLELGDSALYLCASSSVGGQDEKLFFGSGTQLSVL.

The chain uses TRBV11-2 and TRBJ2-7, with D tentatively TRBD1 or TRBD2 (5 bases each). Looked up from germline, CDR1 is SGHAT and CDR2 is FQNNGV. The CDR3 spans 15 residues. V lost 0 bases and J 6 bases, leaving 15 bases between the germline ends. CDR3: CASSLESAVGGEQYF. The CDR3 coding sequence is TGTGCCAGCAGCTTAGAATCGGCCGTTGGGGGCGAGCAGTACTTC.

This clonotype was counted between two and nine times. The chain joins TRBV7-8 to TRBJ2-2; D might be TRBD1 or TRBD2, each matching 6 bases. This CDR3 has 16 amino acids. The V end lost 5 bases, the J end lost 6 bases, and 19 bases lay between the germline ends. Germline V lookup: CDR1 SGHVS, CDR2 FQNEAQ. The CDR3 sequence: CASSHNRGGYAGELFF. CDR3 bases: TGTGCCAGCAGCCACAATCGAGGGGGGTATGCCGGGGAGCTGTTTTTT.

The CDR3 is CASSYGFVETQYF. The CDR3 bases are TGTGCCAGCAGCTACGGATTCGTAGAGACCCAGTACTTC. The genes are TRBV7-9 and TRBJ2-5, with no clear D. Deletions cut 4 bases from V and 4 bases from J, with 10 bases between. The germline CDR1 and CDR2 sequences are SEHNR and FQNEAQ (reference sequence). The CDR3 length is 13 residues.

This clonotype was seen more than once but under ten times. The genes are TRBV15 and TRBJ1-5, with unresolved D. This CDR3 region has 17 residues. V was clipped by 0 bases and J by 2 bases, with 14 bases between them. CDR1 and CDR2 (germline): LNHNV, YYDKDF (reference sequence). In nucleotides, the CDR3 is TGTGCCACCAGCAGAGATTTAGGGTTCGGGGGCAATCAGCCCCAGCATTTT. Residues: CATSRDLGFGGNQPQHF.

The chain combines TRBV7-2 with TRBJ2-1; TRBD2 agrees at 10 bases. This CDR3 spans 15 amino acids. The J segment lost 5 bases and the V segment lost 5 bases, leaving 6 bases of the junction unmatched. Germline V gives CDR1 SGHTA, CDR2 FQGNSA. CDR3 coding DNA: TGTGCCAGCAGCGCCTCTAGCGGGAGCAACAATGAGCAGTTCTTC. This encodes CASSASSGSNNEQFF.

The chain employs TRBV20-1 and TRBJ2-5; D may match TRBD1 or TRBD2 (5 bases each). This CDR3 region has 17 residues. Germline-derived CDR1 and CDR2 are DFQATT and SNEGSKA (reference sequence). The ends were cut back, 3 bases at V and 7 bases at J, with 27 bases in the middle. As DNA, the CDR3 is TGCAGTGCTAGTCTTGGGACGGCGGGCGATAGAAGAGGGACCCAGTACTTC. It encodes CSASLGTAGDRRGTQYF.

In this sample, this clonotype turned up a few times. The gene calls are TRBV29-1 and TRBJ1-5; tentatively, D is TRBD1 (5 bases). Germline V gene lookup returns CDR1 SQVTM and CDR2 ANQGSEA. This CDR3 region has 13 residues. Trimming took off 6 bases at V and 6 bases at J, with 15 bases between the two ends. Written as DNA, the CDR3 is TGCAGCGTAGCTTCGGGGACGGCTCAGCCCCAGCATTTT. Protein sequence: CSVASGTAQPQHF.

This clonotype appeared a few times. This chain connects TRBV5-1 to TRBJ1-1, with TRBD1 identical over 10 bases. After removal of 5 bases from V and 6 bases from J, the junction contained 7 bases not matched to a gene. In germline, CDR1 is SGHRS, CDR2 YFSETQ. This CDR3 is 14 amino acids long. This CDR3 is CASRDDRGPSEAFF. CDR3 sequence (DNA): TGCGCCAGCAGGGACGACAGGGGGCCTTCTGAAGCTTTCTTT.